Listed below are T cell receptor beta chains from one sample, sequenced in a study of T cell responses to AZD1222 COVID-19 vaccine. Assay: immunoSEQ multiplex PCR; the TCRdb copy retains only in-frame clones and omits some. The repertoire includes tens of thousands of clones, approximately 91% of them detected once, and approximately 12% sits in the top ten. The sample in question was peripheral blood, obtained on day 0 of AZD1222 vaccination. The receptors originated from an adult in good health. The CDR3 runs from the conserved cysteine through the conserved F or W. D genes are given only for firm matches. Clone sizes are given selectively: once, few, many, or a class where the clone is expanded.

d_call: TRBD2
j_call: TRBJ2-1
v_call: TRBV6-5
clone_size: -
cdr3_nt: TGTGCCAGCAGTCCCTGGGAGGGCTCCTACAATGAGCAGTTCTTC
cdr3_aa: CASSPWEGSYNEQFF

d_call: TRBD2
j_call: TRBJ2-5
v_call: TRBV7-9
clone_size: -
cdr3_nt: TGTGCCAGCAGCTTAGCGGGCGGGGGGGTCCAAGAGACCCAGTACTTC
cdr3_aa: CASSLAGGGVQETQYF

d_call: -
j_call: TRBJ2-7
v_call: TRBV19
clone_size: -
cdr3_nt: TGTGCCAGTAGTCCTGCAGGACAGACTAGCTACGAGCAGTACTTC
cdr3_aa: CASSPAGQTSYEQYF

d_call: -
j_call: TRBJ2-1
v_call: TRBV6-2/TRBV6-3
clone_size: -
cdr3_nt: TGTGCCAGCAGCCATGCGGTTGGGCAGTTCTTC
cdr3_aa: CASSHAVGQFF

d_call: TRBD2
j_call: TRBJ2-5
v_call: TRBV6-5
clone_size: -
cdr3_nt: TGTGCCAGCAGTCCTAGCGGGGGTAGGTTGGAGACCCAGTACTTC
cdr3_aa: CASSPSGGRLETQYF

d_call: TRBD1
j_call: TRBJ1-1
v_call: TRBV5-1
clone_size: -
cdr3_nt: TGCGCCAGCACTTCGCAGGGGGACACTGAAGCTTTCTTT
cdr3_aa: CASTSQGDTEAFF

d_call: -
j_call: TRBJ1-4
v_call: TRBV5-1
clone_size: -
cdr3_nt: TGCGCCAGCAGCTTGGGACACCTGAATGAAAAACTGTTTTTT
cdr3_aa: CASSLGHLNEKLFF

d_call: TRBD2
j_call: TRBJ2-5
v_call: TRBV7-2
clone_size: -
cdr3_nt: TGTGCCAGCAGCGGCCCGGGACTAAAGGCGGAGACCCAGTACTTC
cdr3_aa: CASSGPGLKAETQYF

d_call: TRBD1
j_call: TRBJ1-2
v_call: TRBV4-3
clone_size: once
cdr3_nt: TGCGCCAGCAGCCAAGCGACAGGGGCAGTCGTCTATGGCTACACCTTC
cdr3_aa: CASSQATGAVVYGYTF

d_call: -
j_call: TRBJ2-1
v_call: TRBV5-4
clone_size: -
cdr3_nt: TGTGCCAGCAGCTTGGCAAGCTCCTACAATGAGCAGTTCTTC
cdr3_aa: CASSLASSYNEQFF

d_call: TRBD2
j_call: TRBJ2-6
v_call: TRBV5-1
clone_size: -
cdr3_nt: TGCGCCAGCAGCCTCCTAGCGGGGCTAGTCTCTGGGGCCAACGTCCTGACTTTC
cdr3_aa: CASSLLAGLVSGANVLTF

d_call: -
j_call: TRBJ2-1
v_call: TRBV6-2/TRBV6-3
clone_size: -
cdr3_nt: TGTGCCAGCAGTTACTCGGTAAGGCAGTTCTTC
cdr3_aa: CASSYSVRQFF

d_call: TRBD2
j_call: TRBJ2-7
v_call: TRBV5-1
clone_size: once
cdr3_nt: TGCGCCAGCAGCTTGTCGTCTAGCGGGGTCGACGAGCAGTACTTC
cdr3_aa: CASSLSSSGVDEQYF

d_call: TRBD1
j_call: TRBJ1-2
v_call: TRBV5-6
clone_size: -
cdr3_nt: TGTGCCAGCAGCTTGGTGGACAGGGGGCGAGGCTACACCTTC
cdr3_aa: CASSLVDRGRGYTF

d_call: TRBD1
j_call: TRBJ1-2
v_call: TRBV5-1
clone_size: -
cdr3_nt: TGCGCCAGCAGCTTGGAGGCAGGGGGCAGGGGAAACTATGGCTACACCTTC
cdr3_aa: CASSLEAGGRGNYGYTF

d_call: -
j_call: TRBJ1-5
v_call: TRBV3-1/TRBV3-2
clone_size: -
cdr3_nt: TGTGCCAGCAGCCAACAGGGAGGGAATCAGCCCCAGCATTTT
cdr3_aa: CASSQQGGNQPQHF

d_call: -
j_call: TRBJ2-7
v_call: TRBV4-3
clone_size: -
cdr3_nt: TGCGCCAGCAGCCAAGATCTCTCAAGAGGGCGCAACGAGCAGTACTTC
cdr3_aa: CASSQDLSRGRNEQYF

d_call: -
j_call: TRBJ1-6
v_call: TRBV2
clone_size: -
cdr3_nt: TGTGCCAGCAGTGGGGGGCAGTCACAGCCTAACTCCTATAATTCACCCCTCCACTTT
cdr3_aa: CASSGGQSQPNSYNSPLHF

d_call: TRBD2
j_call: TRBJ2-5
v_call: TRBV5-4
clone_size: few
cdr3_nt: TGTGCCAGCAGCTTACGGGGGACTAGCGGGGGAAAAGGTCGGGAGACCCAGTACTTC
cdr3_aa: CASSLRGTSGGKGRETQYF

d_call: -
j_call: TRBJ2-7
v_call: TRBV7-2
clone_size: -
cdr3_nt: TGTGCCAGCAGCTTAGTACAGAATCGCGAGCAGTACTTC
cdr3_aa: CASSLVQNREQYF

d_call: TRBD1
j_call: TRBJ2-7
v_call: TRBV19
clone_size: -
cdr3_nt: TGTGCCAGTAGTCCTCAAGGGACAGGGGGTTCCTACGAGCAGTACTTC
cdr3_aa: CASSPQGTGGSYEQYF

d_call: TRBD2
j_call: TRBJ2-1
v_call: TRBV5-1
clone_size: -
cdr3_nt: TGCGCCAGCAGCCAGTCGGGCCCACTAGCGGGGGGGACCTACAATGAGCAGTTCTTC
cdr3_aa: CASSQSGPLAGGTYNEQFF

d_call: -
j_call: TRBJ1-6
v_call: TRBV6-5
clone_size: -
cdr3_nt: TGTGCCAGCACCTCGACAGTGCTGGATAATTCACCCCTCCACTTT
cdr3_aa: CASTSTVLDNSPLHF

d_call: -
j_call: TRBJ2-7
v_call: TRBV15
clone_size: -
cdr3_nt: TGTGCCACCAGCAGAGATCGCCGCTACGAGCAGTACTTC
cdr3_aa: CATSRDRRYEQYF

d_call: -
j_call: TRBJ2-7
v_call: TRBV11-2
clone_size: -
cdr3_nt: TGTGCTAGTGGGTACTCCTACGAGCAGTACTTC
cdr3_aa: CASGYSYEQYF

d_call: -
j_call: TRBJ1-5
v_call: TRBV6-6
clone_size: -
cdr3_nt: TGTGCCAGCAGTTACTTAAACCGCCCTTTTGATCAGCCCCAGCATTTT
cdr3_aa: CASSYLNRPFDQPQHF

d_call: -
j_call: TRBJ1-3
v_call: TRBV3-1/TRBV3-2
clone_size: -
cdr3_nt: TGTGCCAGCAGCCAGGGGGCCGCAGGAAACACCATATATTTT
cdr3_aa: CASSQGAAGNTIYF

d_call: -
j_call: TRBJ1-1
v_call: TRBV29-1
clone_size: once
cdr3_nt: TGCAGCGTGGCGACAGGTACCATTGAAGCTTTCTTT
cdr3_aa: CSVATGTIEAFF

d_call: -
j_call: TRBJ2-2
v_call: TRBV9
clone_size: -
cdr3_nt: TGTGCCAGCAGCGTAGGAGCTTTGAACACCGGGGAGCTGTTTTTT
cdr3_aa: CASSVGALNTGELFF

d_call: TRBD1
j_call: TRBJ1-6
v_call: TRBV5-1
clone_size: -
cdr3_nt: TGCGCCAGCAGCTTGGACAGGGGAAATTCACCCCTCCACTTT
cdr3_aa: CASSLDRGNSPLHF

d_call: TRBD2
j_call: TRBJ2-5
v_call: TRBV29-1
clone_size: once
cdr3_nt: TGCAGCGTCGTAGCGGGGGAGACCCAGTACTTC
cdr3_aa: CSVVAGETQYF

d_call: -
j_call: TRBJ2-1
v_call: TRBV4-2
clone_size: -
cdr3_nt: TGTGCCAGCAGCCAAGATCTGGGGACAACCTACAATGAGCAGTTCTTC
cdr3_aa: CASSQDLGTTYNEQFF

d_call: TRBD2
j_call: TRBJ2-5
v_call: TRBV6-2/TRBV6-3
clone_size: -
cdr3_nt: TGTGCCAGCAGTTCCCTTACTAGCGGGGGTGAGACCCAGTACTTC
cdr3_aa: CASSSLTSGGETQYF

d_call: TRBD1
j_call: TRBJ1-2
v_call: TRBV19
clone_size: -
cdr3_nt: TGTGCCAGTAGTACCCGGACAGGGGGAAACTATGGCTACACCTTC
cdr3_aa: CASSTRTGGNYGYTF

d_call: -
j_call: TRBJ1-1
v_call: TRBV2
clone_size: once
cdr3_nt: TGTGCCAGCAGTGAAATGACGGAACAAGCTTTCTTT
cdr3_aa: CASSEMTEQAFF

d_call: -
j_call: TRBJ1-2
v_call: TRBV27
clone_size: -
cdr3_nt: TGTGCCAGCAGTTTAGGGAGCCCGCCTAACTATGGCTACACCTTC
cdr3_aa: CASSLGSPPNYGYTF

d_call: -
j_call: TRBJ1-2
v_call: TRBV30
clone_size: -
cdr3_nt: TGTGCCTGGTCGGGGTCCTATGGCTACACCTTC
cdr3_aa: CAWSGSYGYTF

d_call: TRBD1
j_call: TRBJ1-5
v_call: TRBV19
clone_size: -
cdr3_nt: TGTGCCACCCGGACAGGGACATTCAATAGCAATCAGCCCCAGCATTTT
cdr3_aa: CATRTGTFNSNQPQHF

d_call: -
j_call: TRBJ2-1
v_call: TRBV11-3
clone_size: -
cdr3_nt: TGTGCCAGCAGCTTAGGGCCCCAACGGGATGAGCAGTTCTTC
cdr3_aa: CASSLGPQRDEQFF

d_call: -
j_call: TRBJ2-2
v_call: TRBV3-1/TRBV3-2
clone_size: -
cdr3_nt: TGTGCCAGCAGCCAAGTTGGGGCCGGGGAGCTGTTTTTT
cdr3_aa: CASSQVGAGELFF

d_call: TRBD1
j_call: TRBJ2-7
v_call: TRBV7-2
clone_size: -
cdr3_nt: TGTGCCAGCAGCACAAGAGGGACAGGGGCCTACGAGCAGTACTTC
cdr3_aa: CASSTRGTGAYEQYF

d_call: -
j_call: TRBJ2-1
v_call: TRBV5-5
clone_size: -
cdr3_nt: TGTGCCAGCAGCCCGACTAGCAATGAGCAGTTCTTC
cdr3_aa: CASSPTSNEQFF

d_call: -
j_call: TRBJ2-1
v_call: TRBV5-6
clone_size: -
cdr3_nt: TGTGCCAGCAGCGAGCTAGCGTATGAGCAGTTCTTC
cdr3_aa: CASSELAYEQFF

d_call: -
j_call: TRBJ1-3
v_call: TRBV7-6
clone_size: -
cdr3_nt: TGTGCCAGCAGCGCAAATGCCCTCTCTGGAAACACCATATATTTT
cdr3_aa: CASSANALSGNTIYF

d_call: -
j_call: TRBJ2-7
v_call: TRBV19
clone_size: -
cdr3_nt: TGTGCCAGTAGTACCAGTTTCTGGCGGCCCACCTACGAGCAGTACTTC
cdr3_aa: CASSTSFWRPTYEQYF

d_call: TRBD2
j_call: TRBJ2-7
v_call: TRBV25-1
clone_size: once
cdr3_nt: TGTGCCAGCAGTGAATCCCGGGGGGGGCGGGAGCAGTACTTC
cdr3_aa: CASSESRGGREQYF

d_call: -
j_call: TRBJ1-4
v_call: TRBV4-3
clone_size: -
cdr3_nt: TGCGCCAGCAGCCAAGATAGGGCACGAGCAACTAATGAAAAACTGTTTTTT
cdr3_aa: CASSQDRARATNEKLFF

d_call: -
j_call: TRBJ1-5
v_call: TRBV7-9
clone_size: once
cdr3_nt: TGTGCCAGCAGTTACGGGGGAAGTGTCAATCAGCCCCAGCATTTT
cdr3_aa: CASSYGGSVNQPQHF

d_call: TRBD1
j_call: TRBJ2-1
v_call: TRBV27
clone_size: -
cdr3_nt: TGTGCCAGCAGTTCCCCTGGACAGGGGACTGAGCAGTTCTTC
cdr3_aa: CASSSPGQGTEQFF